A selection of T cell receptor beta chains follows, all from one sample in a study of T cells in localized non-small cell lung cancer. Data came from immunoSEQ multiplex PCR; TCRdb stores just in-frame clones and leaves some out. The sample carries roughly 64,000 clones, more than 80% recorded once. The sample here was PBMCs, taken before any cancer treatment. These receptors originate from a man aged 35 to 69 with stage II lung adenocarcinoma. CDR3s include the opening cysteine and the closing phenylalanine or tryptophan. D genes are given only for firm matches. Some rows mark clone size as missing; the rest say once, few, many or name a class of expanded clone.

size	V	D	J	CDR3	DNA
.	TRBV20-1	.	TRBJ1-3	CSAERGDTIYF	TGCAGTGCCGAGCGGGGCGACACCATATATTTT
.	TRBV7-3	.	TRBJ2-1	CASSPWRAESHEQFF	TGTGCCAGCAGCCCCTGGCGGGCCGAAAGTCATGAGCAGTTCTTC
.	TRBV2	.	TRBJ1-3	CASSESRGSGNTIYF	TGTGCCAGCAGTGAAAGCAGGGGCTCTGGAAACACCATATATTTT
.	TRBV5-1	TRBD2	TRBJ2-5	CASSSTSGRGETQYF	TGCGCCAGCAGCTCGACTAGCGGGAGAGGTGAGACCCAGTACTTC
.	TRBV11-2	.	TRBJ2-7	CASSLNPSVYEQYF	TGTGCCAGCAGCTTAAACCCTAGCGTGTACGAGCAGTACTTC
.	TRBV5-1	.	TRBJ2-3	CASSLEPGTLPTDTQYF	TGCGCCAGCAGCTTGGAGCCGGGGACCTTACCCACAGATACGCAGTATTTT
.	TRBV30	.	TRBJ2-2	CAWFWGTNTGELFF	TGTGCCTGGTTCTGGGGGACAAACACCGGGGAGCTGTTTTTT
.	TRBV9	.	TRBJ2-1	CASSVPRGTGSSYNEQFF	TGTGCCAGCAGCGTACCGAGAGGGACGGGGAGCTCCTACAATGAGCAGTTCTTC
.	TRBV30	.	TRBJ2-3	CAWSVDLSTDTQYF	TGTGCCTGGAGTGTAGACCTCTCCACAGATACGCAGTATTTT
once	TRBV6-1	TRBD2	TRBJ2-2	CASFPSGTTGELFF	TGTGCCAGCTTTCCTAGCGGAACCACCGGGGAGCTGTTTTTT
.	TRBV5-6	.	TRBJ1-3	CASSGQDFSGNTIYF	TGTGCCAGCAGCGGCCAGGATTTCTCTGGAAACACCATATATTTT
.	TRBV12-5	TRBD1	TRBJ1-4	CASGFTPTGSNEKLFF	TGTGCTAGTGGTTTCACCCCGACAGGGTCTAATGAAAAACTGTTTTTT
.	TRBV5-4	TRBD2	TRBJ2-7	CASSVTGTSGSEQYF	TGTGCCAGCAGCGTAACCGGGACTAGCGGTTCCGAGCAGTACTTC
.	TRBV10-3	TRBD2	TRBJ2-5	CAIGPGLAGGRNQETQYF	TGTGCCATCGGACCGGGACTAGCGGGAGGAAGGAACCAAGAGACCCAGTACTTC
.	TRBV18	.	TRBJ2-7	CASSPREGLYEQYF	TGTGCCAGCTCACCACGGGAAGGCTTATACGAGCAGTACTTC
few	TRBV5-4	.	TRBJ2-1	CASSLDSYNEQFF	TGTGCCAGCAGCTTGGATTCCTACAATGAGCAGTTCTTC
.	TRBV5-1	TRBD1	TRBJ1-1	CASRSRDSAFF	TGCGCCAGCCGAAGCCGGGACAGTGCTTTCTTT
few	TRBV7-2	TRBD1	TRBJ1-2	CASSLVGQGESYGYTF	TGTGCCAGCAGCTTAGTAGGGCAGGGGGAGAGCTATGGCTACACCTTC
.	TRBV6-5	TRBD2	TRBJ2-1	CASSYSGGRVEQFF	TGTGCCAGCAGTTACTCGGGCGGGAGGGTGGAGCAGTTCTTC
few	TRBV9	TRBD1	TRBJ1-1	CASSKRQGNTEAFF	TGTGCCAGCAGCAAAAGACAGGGGAACACTGAAGCTTTCTTT
.	TRBV29-1	TRBD1	TRBJ2-7	CSVVTGQGAPYEQYF	TGCAGCGTTGTTACGGGACAGGGGGCTCCCTACGAGCAGTACTTC
.	TRBV7-3	TRBD1	TRBJ2-2	CASSLKQGAGELFF	TGTGCCAGCAGCTTAAAACAGGGGGCCGGGGAGCTGTTTTTT
.	TRBV5-1	TRBD1	TRBJ1-1	CASSLTDRGGEAFF	TGCGCCAGCAGTCTCACGGACAGGGGTGGTGAAGCTTTCTTT
.	TRBV5-1	TRBD2	TRBJ2-3	CASSLAPSGSSTDTQYF	TGCGCCAGCAGCTTGGCCCCTAGCGGTTCTAGCACAGATACGCAGTATTTT
.	TRBV11-3	.	TRBJ2-5	CASSLDGDETQYF	TGTGCCAGCAGCTTAGACGGGGACGAGACCCAGTACTTC
.	TRBV12-5	.	TRBJ2-3	CASGLVNADTQYF	TGTGCTAGTGGTTTGGTGAACGCAGATACGCAGTATTTT
.	TRBV4-3	.	TRBJ2-2	CASSSDRYTGELFF	TGCGCCAGCAGCTCCGACAGGTATACCGGGGAGCTGTTTTTT
.	TRBV25-1	.	TRBJ1-5	CASSDSWGISNQPQHF	TGTGCCAGCAGTGATTCCTGGGGAATTAGCAATCAGCCCCAGCATTTT
once	TRBV27	TRBD1	TRBJ1-5	CASSTGGANQPQHF	TGTGCCAGCAGTACAGGGGGCGCGAATCAGCCCCAGCATTTT
.	TRBV4-3	.	TRBJ2-5	CASSQDRYQETQYF	TGCGCCAGCAGCCAAGACAGGTACCAAGAGACCCAGTACTTC
.	TRBV7-3	.	TRBJ1-1	CASSLGSAGNTEAFF	TGTGCCAGCAGCTTAGGTTCGGCAGGGAACACTGAAGCTTTCTTT
.	TRBV4-2	TRBD2	TRBJ2-7	CASSQGLAGGQHYEQYF	TGTGCCAGCAGCCAAGGGCTAGCGGGAGGGCAACACTACGAGCAGTACTTC
.	TRBV10-1	.	TRBJ2-3	CASHQSRGDTQYF	TGCGCCAGCCACCAAAGTCGAGGAGATACGCAGTATTTT
.	TRBV11-3	.	TRBJ2-5	CASSYGSRTHQETQYF	TGTGCCAGCAGCTATGGATCCCGGACTCATCAAGAGACCCAGTACTTC
.	TRBV7-9	.	TRBJ1-1	CAPGAHTEAFF	TGTGCCCCGGGGGCTCACACTGAAGCTTTCTTT
.	TRBV13	TRBD1	TRBJ1-1	CASSLERGRTEAFF	TGTGCCAGCAGCTTAGAAAGGGGGCGCACTGAAGCTTTCTTT
.	TRBV4-1	.	TRBJ1-2	CASSHSQADGYTF	TGCGCCAGCAGCCACTCACAGGCTGATGGCTACACCTTC